What follows are 6 T cell receptor beta chains derived from one specimen sequenced in a study of blood T cell repertoires in COVID-19 (dated by TCRdb to the early 2020s). Receptor libraries were prepared by the immunoSEQ multiplex PCR assay. TCRdb obtained this table from immuneACCESS and retained in-frame rearrangements with V and J assigned. These tables miss some clones; where compared with another copy, unresolved V genes account for less than half of the shortfall, and the remainder is unexplained. This sample has around 190,000 clones in its table, and approximately 84% of those were observed once. The top ten hold 2.5% to 3.5% of the sample. The sample taken for sequencing was PBMCs or T cells enriched from blood (not recorded which). These receptors came from a woman under 40 who had recovered from COVID-19.

The chain uses TRBV6-6 and TRBJ2-1; D gene uncertain. Germline lookup yields CDR1 MNHNY and CDR2 SVGAGI (reference sequence). This CDR3 has 16 residues. V shed 0 bases and J shed 5 bases, with 14 bases lying between them. Written as DNA, the CDR3 is TGTGCCAGCAGTTACTCGATGGGCCCCTGGGACAATGAGCAGTTCTTC. Residues: CASSYSMGPWDNEQFF.

The chain couples TRBV11-2 to TRBJ2-6; 7 positions match TRBD1. This CDR3 is 18 amino acids long. V shed 6 bases, J shed 0 bases, and the junction held 11 bases outside the gene matches. CDR1 and CDR2 (germline): SGHAT, FQNNGV. The chain's CDR3 is CASRLWGQTRSGANVLTF. The CDR3 nucleotides read TGTGCCAGCAGGTTGTGGGGACAGACACGCTCTGGGGCCAACGTCCTGACTTTC.

The rearrangement links TRBV4-2 to TRBJ2-5; TRBD2 matches 12 bases. V dropped 2 bases and J dropped 4; count of bases not matched to a gene: 5. The CDR3 runs to 16 residues. The germline gives CDR1 LGHNA, CDR2 YNFKEQ. The DNA of the CDR3 is TGTGCCAGCAGCCAATCCCCTAGCGGGGGGGGAGAGACCCAGTACTTC. As protein: CASSQSPSGGGETQYF.

This chain connects TRBV5-1 to TRBJ1-3; 7 nucleotides line up with TRBD1. CDR3 length: 15 residues. CDR1 is SGHRS, CDR2 YFSETQ, per germline. V was pared by 4 bases and J by 7 bases, with 11 bases of the junction left unmatched. The DNA of the CDR3 is TGCGCCAGCAGCAAGGAGACAGGGCTCGGGAACACCATATATTTT. Protein sequence: CASSKETGLGNTIYF.

The chain carries TRBV19 and TRBJ1-4; D perhaps matches TRBD1 (5 bases). Trimming left V 7 bases short and J 0 bases short, with 12 bases between. The CDR3 totals 15 residues. Germline V gene sequence: CDR1 LNHDA, CDR2 SQIVND (reference sequence). The CDR3 sequence is CASMGGYATNEKLFF. The CDR3 bases are TGTGCCAGTATGGGGGGGTACGCAACTAATGAAAAACTGTTTTTT.

The gene calls are TRBV15 and TRBJ1-6; perhaps TRBD1 as D (6 bases). Per germline, CDR1 LNHNV and CDR2 YYDKDF (reference sequence). Trimming cost V 3 bases and J 6 bases, with 12 bases left between them. This CDR3 region has 15 residues. CDR3 residues: CATSSEGQINSPLHF. The CDR3 DNA follows: TGTGCCACCAGCAGCGAGGGACAAATTAATTCACCCCTCCACTTT.